The 11 T cell receptor beta chains listed next were all sequenced from one sample in a study of T cells in Graves' hyperthyroidism and ophthalmopathy. Amplification of TCR beta CDR3 regions used RNA as the template. The study used the HTBI primer set for a first-round RT-PCR of the TCR CDR3. In TCRdb, the multiplex PCR reads were re-called with MiXCR into one record per CDR3 protein. The sample contains some 600,000 distinct CDR3 sequences, approximately 13% of which appear only once. Specimen: blood. These receptors originate from a woman aged 25 to 39 with Graves' hyperthyroidism that later progressed to Graves' ophthalmopathy.

This chain links TRBV2 with TRBJ2-6; tentatively, D is TRBD2 (6 bases). Deletions cut 6 bases from V and 2 bases from J, with 20 bases between. This CDR3 comprises 18 residues. CDR1 and CDR2 from the germline V gene are SNHLY and FYNNEI. CDR3 residues: CASSPGGVNFAGANVLTF. In DNA, the CDR3 is TGTGCCAGCAGCCCCGGAGGGGTTAATTTTGCTGGGGCCAACGTCCTGACTTTC.

This clonotype came up many times. V gene TRBV20-1 combines with J gene TRBJ1-5; TRBD1 aligns across 7 bases. The CDR3 sequence is 15 residues long. Germline assignment: CDR1 DFQATT and CDR2 SNEGSKA (reference sequence). The V gene end was trimmed by 5 bases and the J gene end by 0 bases; junction bases not matched to a gene: 7. This CDR3 is CSAVGQINSNQPQHF. CDR3 sequence (DNA): TGCAGTGCTGTGGGACAGATAAATAGCAATCAGCCCCAGCATTTT.

This clonotype was recorded many times. The chain combines TRBV12-3 or TRBV12-4 with TRBJ2-7; a weak D match, TRBD1 (6 bases). The CDR3 has 14 residues. Between the trimmed V and J ends, which lost 8 bases and 0 bases, there was a span of 14 bases. Here the CDR3 reads CASGDRDNSYEQYF. CDR3 in DNA: TGTGCCAGCGGGGATCGGGACAACTCCTACGAGCAGTACTTC.

This clonotype has just a few counts. V is TRBV28 and J is TRBJ2-5; D is perhaps TRBD1 (5 bases). There are 12 residues in the CDR3. V lost 3 bases and J 12 bases, leaving 14 bases between the germline ends. Germline loops: CDR1 MDHEN, CDR2 SYDVKM. CDR3 sequence (DNA): TGTGCCAGCAGTTTCCCAACAGGTATCAAGTACTTC. Its translation is CASSFPTGIKYF. The entire variable domain, with the rest obtained from reference TRBV28 and TRBJ2-5, is as follows: DVKVTQSSRYLVKRTGEKVFLECVQDMDHENMFWYRQDPGLGLRLIYFSYDVKMKEKGDIPEGYSVSREKKERFSLILESASTNQTSMYLCASSFPTGIKYFGPGTRLLVL.

The chain is built from TRBV28 and TRBJ2-7, with D tentatively TRBD2 (7 bases). This CDR3 has 16 amino acids. Trimming pared 0 bases from V and 4 bases from J, leaving 16 bases between. CDR1 and CDR2 from the germline V gene are MDHEN and SYDVKM. CDR3 in amino acids: CASSLWGGGARYEQYF. Here the CDR3 DNA reads TGTGCCAGCAGTTTATGGGGAGGGGGGGCGCGTTACGAGCAGTACTTC.

This clonotype appeared a few times. The V and J genes are TRBV20-1 and TRBJ2-3, with TRBD1 matching over 11 bases. Germline V gives CDR1 DFQATT, CDR2 SNEGSKA (reference sequence). J lost 3 bases, V lost 5 bases, and 7 bases had no gene match. CDR3 length: 15 residues. Here the CDR3 DNA reads TGCAGTGCTCCTGGACAGGGGGCGGCGACAGATACGCAGTATTTT. This gives the protein CSAPGQGAATDTQYF.

The sample holds many counts of this clonotype. V gene TRBV2 combines with J gene TRBJ1-2, with 9 bases identical to TRBD1. The CDR3 consists of 13 residues. Germline CDR1 reads SNHLY; CDR2 reads FYNNEI. V lost 6 bases to trimming and J lost 7 bases; unmatched junction nucleotides: 6. The CDR3 DNA sequence: TGTGCCAGCAGGGCCGGGACAGGGTCTGGCTACACCTTC. It translates to CASRAGTGSGYTF.

Many counts were recorded for this clonotype. The chain employs TRBV28 and TRBJ1-5, with a possible D match to TRBD1 (6 bases). The V end was cut by 5 bases, the J end by 0 bases, with 14 bases between. The CDR3 is 16 amino acids. Germline values: CDR1 MDHEN, CDR2 SYDVKM. The CDR3 spells CASSPTTGYSNQPQHF. CDR3 nucleotide sequence: TGTGCCAGCAGTCCCACGACAGGTTATAGCAATCAGCCCCAGCATTTT.

J is TRBJ1-6 and V is TRBV28; D ambiguous. Germline CDR1 reads MDHEN; CDR2 reads SYDVKM. V lost 7 bases, J lost 4 bases, and 14 bases lay in between. The CDR3 is 15 residues long. The CDR3 here is CASTPGIQYNSPLHF. The CDR3 region has the DNA TGTGCCAGCACCCCGGGCATACAGTATAATTCACCCCTCCACTTT.

This clonotype was detected ten times or more. The rearrangement uses TRBV20-1 and TRBJ2-3; D is possibly TRBD1 or TRBD2 (6 bases each). V was trimmed by 6 bases and J by 1 base, leaving 17 bases between them. This CDR3 has 15 amino acids. The germline V gene has CDR1 DFQATT and CDR2 SNEGSKA (reference sequence). The CDR3 protein is CSAPQEGVGTDTQYF. The DNA of the CDR3 is TGCAGTGCCCCTCAGGAGGGGGTGGGCACAGATACGCAGTATTTT.

Ten or more counts support this clonotype. The gene calls are TRBV18 and TRBJ1-1; D is unresolved. V shed 3 bases and J shed 3 bases, with 8 bases lying between them. This CDR3 comprises 13 residues. Germline V gives CDR1 KGHSH, CDR2 LQKENI. CDR3 coding DNA: TGTGCCAGCTCACCCCAACGTGACACTGAAGCTTTCTTT. It encodes CASSPQRDTEAFF.